The 23 T cell receptor beta chains presented below share a single source sample, sequenced in a study of T cells in Graves' hyperthyroidism and ophthalmopathy. The investigators amplified TCR beta CDR3 regions from RNA transcripts. A set of HTBI primers served as the primers for a first-round RT-PCR of the TCR CDR3. In TCRdb, the multiplex PCR reads were re-called with MiXCR into one record per CDR3 protein. The data show 90,000 to 120,000 distinct CDR3 sequences, more than 15% seen once. The sequenced sample was blood. These receptors were taken from a woman in her fifties or sixties with Graves' hyperthyroidism.

This clonotype was seen at least ten times. The rearrangement uses TRBV6-2 or TRBV6-3 and TRBJ2-7, with D possibly matching TRBD2 (6 bases). Germline loops: CDR1 MNHEY, CDR2 SVGEGT. V was clipped by 0 bases and J by 4 bases, with 10 bases between them. The CDR3 has 14 residues. CDR3 coding DNA: TGTGCCAGCAGTTACTCGAATCGGGGGTACGAGCAGTACGTC. Translating it yields CASSYSNRGYEQYV.

This clonotype was observed at least ten times. This sequence joins TRBV5-1 and TRBJ1-1, with D maybe TRBD1 (5 bases). V was clipped by 5 bases and J by 6 bases, with 20 bases between them. The CDR3 covers 15 residues. Germline V gene sequence: CDR1 SGHRS, CDR2 YFSETQ. CDR3 nucleotide sequence: TGCGCCAGCAGACCGGATGGGGGATTTTACGCTGAAGCTTTCTTT. Residues: CASRPDGGFYAEAFF.

This clonotype came up many times. The chain links TRBV6-1 to TRBJ2-2; D perhaps matches TRBD2 (6 bases). Trimming left V 7 bases short and J 5 bases short, with 20 bases between. This CDR3 is 16 amino acids long. Germline values: CDR1 MNHNS, CDR2 SASEGT. DNA for the CDR3: TGTGCCAGCAAGGAGACGGGGAGGAAAGTAACCGGGGAGCTGTTTTTT. Its protein product is CASKETGRKVTGELFF.

This clonotype has at least ten counts. The CDR3 here is CASSSDRVNYGYTF. The CDR3 nucleotides read TGTGCCAGCTCATCGGACAGGGTTAACTATGGCTACACCTTC. The chain couples TRBV18 to TRBJ1-2; 8 bases are shared with TRBD1. This CDR3 comprises 14 residues. The germline CDR1 and CDR2 sequences are KGHSH and LQKENI. The J segment lost 1 base and the V segment lost 5 bases, leaving 3 bases of the junction unmatched.

The chain carries TRBV7-2 and TRBJ1-1, with D possibly matching TRBD1 (6 bases). CDR3 size: 14 residues. The V and J ends lost 5 bases and 0 bases respectively, with 10 bases between them. CDR1 SGHTA and CDR2 FQGNSA come from the germline V gene. The CDR3 DNA follows: TGTGCCAGCAGCGGGGGACACTTGAACACTGAAGCTTTCTTT. Its translation is CASSGGHLNTEAFF.

J is TRBJ2-1 and V is TRBV6-1; 12 nucleotides line up with TRBD2. Per germline, CDR1 MNHNS and CDR2 SASEGT. J lost 4 bases, V lost 3 bases, and 1 base had no gene match. CDR3 length: 15 residues. CDR3 coding DNA: TGTGCCAGCAGTGAGACTAGCGGGGGTTACAATGAGCAGTTCTTC. This gives the protein CASSETSGGYNEQFF.

This chain joins TRBV19 and TRBJ2-2; D is uncertain. This CDR3 has 14 residues. Trimming took 3 bases from V and 5 from J, leaving 10 bases between them. The germline gives CDR1 LNHDA, CDR2 SQIVND (reference sequence). CDR3 sequence (DNA): TGTGCCAGTAGTATCCTCGCAGGAACCGGGGAGCTGTTTTTT. Amino acid sequence: CASSILAGTGELFF. The complete variable domain, with remaining parts taken from reference TRBV19 and TRBJ2-2, reads DGGITQSPKYLFRKEGQNVTLSCEQNLNHDAMYWYRQDPGQGLRLIYYSQIVNDFQKGDIAEGYSVSREKKESFPLTVTSAQKNPTAFYLCASSILAGTGELFFGEGSRLTVL.

In DNA form, the CDR3 reads TGTGCCAGTAGTGATGATCACGATTACAATGAGCAGTTCTTC. Its translation is CASSDDHDYNEQFF. The V call is TRBV19, the J call TRBJ2-1; D is unclear. The germline V gene encodes CDR1 LNHDA and CDR2 SQIVND (reference sequence). This CDR3 is built from 14 residues. The germline V and J ends were trimmed by 5 bases and 4 bases, with 12 bases remaining between them.

The CDR3 reads CASSFDYYEQYF. CDR3 DNA sequence: TGTGCCAGCAGTTTCGACTACTACGAGCAGTACTTC. The V call is TRBV12-3 or TRBV12-4, the J call TRBJ2-7, with D maybe TRBD2 (5 bases). Trimming took off 3 bases at V and 3 bases at J, with 6 bases between the two ends. The CDR3 has 12 amino acids.

This clonotype came up many times. The genes are TRBV28 and TRBJ1-5; D not resolved. Germline V gene data show CDR1 as MDHEN and CDR2 as SYDVKM. The CDR3 length is 15 residues. V was trimmed by 4 bases and J by 4 bases, leaving 14 bases between them. In DNA, the CDR3 is TGTGCCAGCAGTTCCCCCGTGGAGGGAAATCAGCCCCAGCATTTT. Translating it yields CASSSPVEGNQPQHF.

This clonotype was counted ten times or more. The V gene is TRBV10-3, the J gene TRBJ1-1; D is ambiguous. This CDR3 has 13 residues. Trimming stripped 5 bases from V and 1 base from J, with 8 bases between. Germline loops: CDR1 ENHRY, CDR2 SYGVKD. The CDR3 here is CAISLDGNTEAFF. DNA for the CDR3: TGTGCCATCAGTCTGGACGGGAACACTGAAGCTTTCTTT.

The chain employs TRBV20-1 and TRBJ2-1; 14 nucleotides line up with TRBD2. The CDR3 runs to 15 residues. Trimming cost V 4 bases and J 7 bases; bases outside gene matches: 6. Germline V gene lookup returns CDR1 DFQATT and CDR2 SNEGSKA (reference sequence). In DNA form, the CDR3 reads TGCAGTGCTAACACCGGGACTAGCGGGGGAAATGAGCAGTTCTTC. It codes for CSANTGTSGGNEQFF.

This clonotype was seen repeatedly, ten times or more. The chain couples TRBV7-2 to TRBJ1-1; a weak D match, TRBD1 (5 bases). CDR1 is SGHTA, CDR2 FQGNSA, per germline. Trimming stripped 6 bases from V and 0 bases from J, with 14 bases between. The CDR3 totals 15 residues. CDR3 loop: CASSRQGALNTEAFF. In DNA, the CDR3 is TGTGCCAGCAGTCGGCAGGGTGCCTTGAACACTGAAGCTTTCTTT. The variable domain in full, completed from reference TRBV7-2 and TRBJ1-1, reads GAGVSQSPSNKVTEKGKDVELRCDPISGHTALYWYRQSLGQGLEFLIYFQGNSAPDKSGLPSDRFSAERTGGSVSTLTIQRTQQEDSAVYLCASSRQGALNTEAFFGQGTRLTVV.

The chain couples TRBV11-3 to TRBJ2-1; TRBD2 matches at 9 bases. The J call is in doubt because the DNA end fits TRBJ2-7 better. The CDR3 length is 17 residues. CDR1 SGHNT and CDR2 YENEEA come from the germline V gene. In DNA form, the CDR3 reads TGTGCCAGCAGCCCCCTTGGGGCGGGAGGGCTAATAAATGAGCAGTACGTC. Protein sequence: CASSPLGAGGLINEQYV.

Ten or more counts support this clonotype. This rearrangement joins TRBV20-1 to TRBJ2-1, with TRBD2 matching 8 bases. In germline, CDR1 is DFQATT, CDR2 SNEGSKA (reference sequence). The CDR3 runs 15 residues. With V trimmed by 0 bases and J by 7 bases, 8 bases remained unmatched. The CDR3 loop reads CSARDEASGFNEQFF. The CDR3 nucleotides read TGCAGTGCTAGAGATGAGGCTAGCGGGTTTAATGAGCAGTTCTTC.

This clonotype was counted many times. This rearrangement joins TRBV30 to TRBJ1-1; D unresolved. There are 13 residues in the CDR3. CDR1 and CDR2 (germline): GTSNPN, SVGIG (reference sequence). With 0 bases removed from V and 3 bases from J, the gap between germline ends came to 8 bases. Here the CDR3 DNA reads TGTGCCTGGAGTGTAGTGGTTGACACTGAAGCTTTCTTT. This codes for CAWSVVVDTEAFF.

Ten or more counts support this clonotype. V usage is TRBV9 and J usage is TRBJ2-1, with D perhaps matching TRBD1 or TRBD2 (5 bases each). Germline V lookup: CDR1 SGDLS, CDR2 YYNGEE. This CDR3 spans 18 amino acids. The germline V and J ends were trimmed by 0 bases and 3 bases, with 19 bases remaining between them. In DNA form, the CDR3 reads TGTGCCAGCAGCGTAGGGCCCCTCCCTTTGGGGGACTACAATGAGCAGTTCTTC. Translated: CASSVGPLPLGDYNEQFF.

This clonotype was observed many times. The V and J genes are TRBV6-5 and TRBJ2-5, with D maybe TRBD1 (7 bases). Germline values: CDR1 MNHEY, CDR2 SVGAGI. V lost 0 bases and J 2 bases, leaving 16 bases between the germline ends. There are 17 residues in the CDR3. The DNA of the CDR3 is TGTGCCAGCAGTTACTCGATCCCAGGGGGGTTGCAAGAGACCCAGTACTTC. Amino acids: CASSYSIPGGLQETQYF.

The sample holds many counts of this clonotype. The chain uses TRBV18 and TRBJ1-1, with D uncertain. The CDR3 runs to 15 residues. Germline loops: CDR1 KGHSH, CDR2 LQKENI. Between the trimmed V and J ends, which lost 0 bases and 7 bases, there was a span of 15 bases. The CDR3 DNA is TGTGCCAGCTCACCACCGGCGGCCAAACAACTTGAAGCTTTCTTT. Translating it yields CASSPPAAKQLEAFF.

At least ten counts were recorded for this clonotype. This chain uses TRBV9 with TRBJ1-2, with D maybe TRBD1 (5 bases). Germline CDR1 SGDLS, CDR2 YYNGEE. This CDR3 has 14 residues. V lost 0 bases and J 2 bases, leaving 8 bases between the germline ends. CDR3 loop: CASSVEQGNYGYTF. The CDR3 nucleotides read TGTGCCAGCAGCGTAGAGCAGGGAAACTATGGCTACACCTTC.

The CDR3 nucleotides read TGTGCCAGCAGCCCTCGGACAGGCGGTTCTAAAAAACTGTTTTTT. Residues: CASSPRTGGSKKLFF. The gene calls are TRBV3-1 and TRBJ1-4; TRBD1 matches at 7 bases. Per the germline V gene, CDR1 is LGHDT and CDR2 is YNNKEL (reference sequence). V lost 4 bases to trimming and J lost 9 bases; unmatched junction nucleotides: 11. The CDR3 covers 15 residues.

This clonotype was found many times. The chain has TRBV12-3 or TRBV12-4 and TRBJ2-2; 7 nucleotides agree with TRBD1. Trimming cost V 10 bases and J 7 bases; bases outside gene matches: 9. The CDR3 is made up of 13 amino acids. The DNA for the CDR3 is TGTGCCACAGGGACAGACCTTGACGGGGAGCTGTTTTTT. It specifies CATGTDLDGELFF.

In its sample, this clonotype was seen a few times. V usage is TRBV5-4 and J usage is TRBJ2-5, with D unresolved. The CDR3 is 15 amino acids. Between the trimmed V and J ends, which lost 5 bases and 1 base, there was a span of 15 bases. The germline V gene has CDR1 SGHNT and CDR2 YYREEE (reference sequence). The CDR3 bases are TGTGCCAGCAGTTCACGACAAAACTTCCAAGAGACCCAGTACTTC. Amino acid sequence: CASSSRQNFQETQYF. The entire variable domain, with the rest obtained from reference TRBV5-4 and TRBJ2-5, is as follows: ETGVTQSPTHLIKTRGQQVTLRCSSQSGHNTVSWYQQALGQGPQFIFQYYREEENGRGNFPPRFSGLQFPNYSSELNVNALELDDSALYLCASSSRQNFQETQYFGPGTRLLVL.